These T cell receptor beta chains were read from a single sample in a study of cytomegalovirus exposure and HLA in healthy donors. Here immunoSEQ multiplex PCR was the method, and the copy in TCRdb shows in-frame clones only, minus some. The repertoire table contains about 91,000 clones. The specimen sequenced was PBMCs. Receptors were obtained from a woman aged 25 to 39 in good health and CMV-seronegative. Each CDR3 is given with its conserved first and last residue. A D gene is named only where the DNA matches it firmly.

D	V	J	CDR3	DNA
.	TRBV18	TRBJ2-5	CASSPDTRQETQYF	TGTGCCAGCTCACCAGACACTAGACAAGAGACCCAGTACTTC
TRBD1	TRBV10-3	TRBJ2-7	CAISEGDRASYEQYF	TGTGCCATCAGTGAGGGGGACAGGGCCTCCTACGAGCAGTACTTC
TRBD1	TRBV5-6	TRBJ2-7	CASSPGQGVREQYF	TGTGCCAGCAGCCCGGGACAGGGGGTCCGAGAGCAGTACTTC
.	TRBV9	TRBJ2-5	CASSVDRAGTQYF	TGTGCCAGCAGCGTAGACAGGGCTGGGACCCAGTACTTC
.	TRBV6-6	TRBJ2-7	CASSSRYEHEQYF	TGTGCCAGCAGTTCCCGGTACGAACACGAGCAGTACTTC
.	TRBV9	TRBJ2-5	CASSHGEAGSQETQYF	TGTGCCAGCAGCCACGGTGAAGCGGGCTCTCAAGAGACCCAGTACTTC
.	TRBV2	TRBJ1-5	CASSDGRDNQPQHF	TGTGCCAGCAGTGACGGGAGGGACAATCAGCCCCAGCATTTT
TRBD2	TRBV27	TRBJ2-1	CASSLWTSGTYNEQFF	TGTGCCAGCAGTCTATGGACTAGCGGGACCTACAATGAGCAGTTCTTC
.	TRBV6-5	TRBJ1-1	CASSWGPNTEAFF	TGTGCCAGCAGTTGGGGGCCTAACACTGAAGCTTTCTTT
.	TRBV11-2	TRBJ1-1	CASSFSLNTEAFF	TGTGCCAGCAGCTTTAGCCTTAACACTGAAGCTTTCTTT
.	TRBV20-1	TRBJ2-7	CSARDRREYF	TGCAGTGCTAGAGACAGGAGGGAGTACTTC
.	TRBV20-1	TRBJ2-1	CSARRDNEQFF	TGCAGTGCTAGGAGGGACAATGAGCAGTTCTTC
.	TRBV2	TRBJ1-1	CASRGGSGNTEAFF	TGTGCCAGCAGGGGGGGGAGCGGGAACACTGAAGCTTTCTTT
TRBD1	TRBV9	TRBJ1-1	CASSGGTGDTEAFF	TGTGCCAGCAGCGGCGGGACAGGGGACACTGAAGCTTTCTTT
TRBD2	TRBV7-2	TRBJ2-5	CASSLAASGVRETQYF	TGTGCCAGCAGCTTAGCGGCTAGCGGGGTTCGAGAGACCCAGTACTTC
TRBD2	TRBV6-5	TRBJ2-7	CASSYRLAGGWEQYF	TGTGCCAGCAGTTACCGACTAGCGGGGGGGTGGGAGCAGTACTTC
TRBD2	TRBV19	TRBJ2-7	CASSIHRTSGAYEQYF	TGTGCCAGTAGTATTCATAGGACTAGCGGGGCCTACGAGCAGTACTTC
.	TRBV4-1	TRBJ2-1	CASSQGGTGLSDEQFF	TGCGCCAGCAGCCAGGGCGGTACAGGGCTTTCGGATGAGCAGTTCTTC
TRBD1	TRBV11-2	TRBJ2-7	CASSRASQGKYEQYF	TGTGCCAGCAGCAGGGCCTCACAGGGGAAATACGAGCAGTACTTC
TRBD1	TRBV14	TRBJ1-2	CASSRQGLRALYGYTF	TGTGCCAGCAGCCGACAGGGTTTAAGGGCATTATATGGCTACACCTTC
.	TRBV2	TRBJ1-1	CASSVVEVMGTEAFF	TGTGCCAGCAGTGTGGTGGAGGTAATGGGCACTGAAGCTTTCTTT
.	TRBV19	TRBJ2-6	CASSIDDGMGANVLTF	TGTGCCAGTAGTATAGATGACGGGATGGGGGCCAACGTCCTGACTTTC
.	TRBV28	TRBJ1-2	CASGGTAPNYGYTF	TGTGCCAGCGGGGGGACCGCGCCTAACTATGGCTACACCTTC
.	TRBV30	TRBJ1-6	CAWTDGGSSPLHF	TGTGCCTGGACCGACGGAGGATCTTCACCCCTCCACTTT
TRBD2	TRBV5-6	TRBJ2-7	CASSFGWIGTTADEQYF	TGTGCCAGCAGCTTTGGGTGGATTGGGACTACCGCCGACGAGCAGTACTTC
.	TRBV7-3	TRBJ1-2	CASSFGDNNYGYTF	TGTGCCAGCAGCTTTGGGGACAATAACTATGGCTACACCTTC
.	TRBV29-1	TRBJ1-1	CSVVTDRAFF	TGCAGCGTTGTAACTGATCGGGCTTTCTTT
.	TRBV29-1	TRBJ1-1	CSVRVVGAEAFF	TGCAGCGTCAGGGTGGTAGGCGCTGAAGCTTTCTTT
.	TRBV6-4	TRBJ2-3	CASSQTGGGTDTQYF	TGTGCCAGCAGCCAGACGGGGGGCGGAACAGATACGCAGTATTTT